The rows below give T cell receptor beta chains drawn from one sample of a study of shared clonotypes between healthy human individuals. Method: immunoSEQ multiplex PCR; TCRdb's copy keeps in-frame clones and lacks some. The data contain over 1.5 million clones, 98% of them seen just once; the ten biggest clones take up less than 0.55%. Sequenced input: naive CD4+ T cells sorted from blood. Source of these receptors: a man younger than 40 in good health. The CDR3 runs from the conserved cysteine through the conserved F or W. Size values are once, few and many counts, or a class for expanded clones, and some rows have none.

J gene: TRBJ2-7
clone size: NA
V gene: TRBV5-1
CDR3 protein: CASSLFGASREQYF

J gene: TRBJ2-7
clone size: NA
V gene: TRBV7-9
CDR3 protein: CASSSPRKAPYEQYF

J gene: TRBJ2-6
clone size: NA
V gene: TRBV6-4
CDR3 protein: CASSPQGLVSGANVLTF

J gene: TRBJ2-1
clone size: NA
V gene: TRBV7-8
CDR3 protein: CASSLRDGGHNEQFF

J gene: TRBJ2-3
clone size: NA
V gene: TRBV27
CDR3 protein: CASSARLAGTDTQYF

J gene: TRBJ1-1
clone size: NA
V gene: TRBV2
CDR3 protein: CASRPGIAFGQAFF

J gene: TRBJ2-7
clone size: NA
V gene: TRBV9
CDR3 protein: CASSVAGTGGPHEQYF

J gene: TRBJ2-7
clone size: NA
V gene: TRBV4-1
CDR3 protein: CASSQHREAYEQYF

J gene: TRBJ2-7
clone size: NA
V gene: TRBV14
CDR3 protein: CASSQGLAGIYEQYF

J gene: TRBJ2-1
clone size: NA
V gene: TRBV4-2
CDR3 protein: CASSLGVALQNEQFF

J gene: TRBJ2-5
clone size: NA
V gene: TRBV28
CDR3 protein: CASSFIQRGETQYF

J gene: TRBJ2-7
clone size: NA
V gene: TRBV29-1
CDR3 protein: CSVGGGALAGSYEQYF

J gene: TRBJ2-1
clone size: NA
V gene: TRBV29-1
CDR3 protein: CSSRLAGPSNEFF

J gene: TRBJ2-7
clone size: NA
V gene: TRBV5-1
CDR3 protein: CASRAPASYEQYF

J gene: TRBJ1-2
clone size: NA
V gene: TRBV6-5
CDR3 protein: CASSQRIGYGYTF

J gene: TRBJ2-1
clone size: NA
V gene: TRBV5-1
CDR3 protein: CASSLGALYNEQFF

J gene: TRBJ2-3
clone size: NA
V gene: TRBV10-3
CDR3 protein: CAIKGGQGDTDTQYF

J gene: TRBJ2-5
clone size: NA
V gene: TRBV11-2
CDR3 protein: CASSWGQGLKETQYF

J gene: TRBJ2-1
clone size: NA
V gene: TRBV20-1
CDR3 protein: CSAVSVEQFF

J gene: TRBJ1-1
clone size: NA
V gene: TRBV7-9
CDR3 protein: CASSLALQRENTEAFF

J gene: TRBJ2-1
clone size: NA
V gene: TRBV5-1
CDR3 protein: CASSPIAGTSYNEQFF

J gene: TRBJ2-7
clone size: NA
V gene: TRBV10-3
CDR3 protein: CAISSGQGYEQYF

J gene: TRBJ2-5
clone size: NA
V gene: TRBV7-7
CDR3 protein: CASSQDSGGETQYF

J gene: TRBJ2-2
clone size: NA
V gene: TRBV4-3
CDR3 protein: CASSQAAGPPAGELFF

J gene: TRBJ2-3
clone size: NA
V gene: TRBV5-1
CDR3 protein: CASSTNLAGRTDTQYF

J gene: TRBJ2-7
clone size: NA
V gene: TRBV10-3
CDR3 protein: CAISGLAGHYEQYF

J gene: TRBJ1-1
clone size: NA
V gene: TRBV19
CDR3 protein: CASTAVGGRGNTEAFF

J gene: TRBJ1-1
clone size: NA
V gene: TRBV5-1
CDR3 protein: CASSSRDRMNTEAFF

J gene: TRBJ2-1
clone size: NA
V gene: TRBV7-9
CDR3 protein: CASSFAGTQQFF

J gene: TRBJ2-7
clone size: NA
V gene: TRBV5-1
CDR3 protein: CASSLGASGFSYEQYF

J gene: TRBJ2-1
clone size: NA
V gene: TRBV19
CDR3 protein: CASSIADRAEQFF

J gene: TRBJ2-2
clone size: NA
V gene: TRBV4-3
CDR3 protein: CASRREGLPGELFF

J gene: TRBJ2-5
clone size: NA
V gene: TRBV10-3
CDR3 protein: CAISEKETQYF

J gene: TRBJ2-1
clone size: NA
V gene: TRBV7-2
CDR3 protein: CASSLPQQGDEQFF

J gene: TRBJ2-1
clone size: once
V gene: TRBV18
CDR3 protein: CASSQATGPHEQFF

J gene: TRBJ1-2
clone size: NA
V gene: TRBV7-9
CDR3 protein: CASSVRTGGGYTF

J gene: TRBJ1-1
clone size: NA
V gene: TRBV28
CDR3 protein: CASRDGNTEAFF

J gene: TRBJ1-1
clone size: NA
V gene: TRBV7-9
CDR3 protein: CASRASGQSYRNTEAFF

J gene: TRBJ2-7
clone size: NA
V gene: TRBV7-2
CDR3 protein: CASSPQGAEQYF

J gene: TRBJ1-1
clone size: NA
V gene: TRBV18
CDR3 protein: CASSPTLDDIGTEAFF

J gene: TRBJ2-1
clone size: NA
V gene: TRBV19
CDR3 protein: CASSISNYNEQFF

J gene: TRBJ2-5
clone size: once
V gene: TRBV10-3
CDR3 protein: CAISKVAGMLQETQYF

J gene: TRBJ1-1
clone size: NA
V gene: TRBV29-1
CDR3 protein: CSVRNTGFGDTEAFF

J gene: TRBJ2-5
clone size: NA
V gene: TRBV15
CDR3 protein: CATSRGDKEGETQYF

J gene: TRBJ1-2
clone size: NA
V gene: TRBV5-1
CDR3 protein: CASSLAGDYDYGYTF

J gene: TRBJ2-5
clone size: NA
V gene: TRBV19
CDR3 protein: CASSMAREKETQYF

J gene: TRBJ2-1
clone size: NA
V gene: TRBV10-3
CDR3 protein: CAISKTGQEGNEQFF

J gene: TRBJ2-5
clone size: NA
V gene: TRBV5-1
CDR3 protein: CASSRQGAETQYF

J gene: TRBJ1-1
clone size: NA
V gene: TRBV6-6
CDR3 protein: CASALNTEAFF

J gene: TRBJ2-1
clone size: NA
V gene: TRBV2
CDR3 protein: CASRLTGYNEQFF

J gene: TRBJ2-7
clone size: NA
V gene: TRBV20-1
CDR3 protein: CSAFYPYEQYF

J gene: TRBJ2-7
clone size: NA
V gene: TRBV27
CDR3 protein: CASSASRGPYEQYF